This T cell receptor beta chain appears in the sequencing data of a study of cytomegalovirus exposure and HLA in healthy donors. Study as a whole: One earlier analysis, a look at about 179 million T cells, found roughly 120 million unique TCR beta sequences. Regarding the study as a whole: Of the V segments, some could not be distinguished, including TRBV6-2 and TRBV6-3, and were excluded.

Germline CDR1 reads MNHEY; CDR2 reads SMNVEV (reference sequence). V shed 1 base, J shed 4 bases, and the junction held 5 bases outside the gene matches. The CDR3 has 15 residues. A remark on this clone: Antigen unknown.

Healthy individuals who donated bone marrow served as the donors. Primers: 60 Vbeta forward and 13 Jbeta reverse. This table comes from immunoSEQ multiplex PCR, and its TCRdb copy is limited to in-frame clones, with some not included. The table has 100,000 to 150,000 clones, roughly 17% seen once. The genes are TRBV27 and TRBJ1-2; 8 nucleotides match TRBD1. The clonotype comes from a female donor in good health and CMV-seropositive. Input material: PBMCs. CDR3 amino acids: CASSLLAGGPYGYTF. The CDR3 DNA is TGTGCCAGCAGTTTATTAGCAGGGGGCCCCTATGGCTACACCTTC.